These 18 T cell receptor beta chains came from one sample sequenced in a study of T cells in Graves' hyperthyroidism and ophthalmopathy (dated by TCRdb to the late 2010s). The library was generated by multiplex PCR. Instrument used: Illumina HiSeq 2000. The TCR beta CDR3 regions were amplified from the RNA transcripts. For the first round of RT-PCR on the TCR CDR3, the HTBI primer set was used together with the Qiagen OneStep RT-PCR kit. The public sequencing data were trimmed at Q25 with fastp and processed into clonotypes with MiXCR by TCRdb, which kept only in-frame beta chains. When rows share a CDR3 protein, they turn into one entry using the most common DNA and genes. Here the sample has about 270,000 distinct CDR3 sequences; approximately 21% occur a single time. Of the sample, roughly 60% is held by the ten largest clones. Sequenced material: blood. The receptors were gathered from a man under 40 with Graves' ophthalmopathy.

The V gene is TRBV28, the J gene TRBJ2-1; possibly TRBD1 or TRBD2 for D (7 bases each). CDR3 length: 16 amino acids. V was shortened by 0 bases and J by 4 bases, with 13 bases between the two germline ends. Germline CDR1 and CDR2: MDHEN and SYDVKM. CDR3: CASSLWQGGGYNEQFF. DNA of the CDR3: TGTGCCAGCAGTTTATGGCAGGGGGGGGGGTACAATGAGCAGTTCTTC.

This clonotype was recorded a few times. The chain links TRBV9 to TRBJ1-1; D is unclear. Germline CDR1 is SGDLS and CDR2 is YYNGEE. The germline V and J ends were trimmed by 3 bases and 4 bases, with 16 bases remaining between them. There are 15 residues in the CDR3. CDR3 DNA: TGTGCCAGCAGCGCCACACAAGGGAGGAGCACTGAAGCTTTCTTT. Translated: CASSATQGRSTEAFF.

CDR3 amino acids: CASSFEAGTYNEQFF. The CDR3 coding sequence is TGTGCCAGCAGCTTCGAAGCGGGAACTTACAATGAGCAGTTCTTC. The chain uses TRBV7-6 and TRBJ2-1; 7 nucleotides agree with TRBD2. The CDR3 length is 15 residues. Germline V lookup: CDR1 SGHVS, CDR2 FNYEAQ. With 3 bases clipped from V and 4 bases from J, the junction kept 6 bases outside the gene matches.

This clonotype has at least ten counts. The chain uses TRBV3-1 and TRBJ2-7; D is unresolved. CDR1 LGHDT and CDR2 YNNKEL come from the germline V gene (reference sequence). Trimming shortened V by 6 bases and J by 4 bases, and 7 bases separated the two germline ends. The CDR3 length is 11 residues. The DNA for the CDR3 is TGTGCCAGCAGTCTTAAATACGAGCAGTACTTC. This codes for CASSLKYEQYF.

This clonotype was counted ten times or more. The chain has TRBV28 and TRBJ1-5; D perhaps matches TRBD1 (5 bases). CDR1 is MDHEN and CDR2 is SYDVKM in the germline V gene. V was shortened by 6 bases and J by 4 bases, with 13 bases between the two germline ends. This CDR3 comprises 14 residues. The CDR3 region has the DNA TGTGCCAGCAGGCCCGGGACGGCTAATCAGCCCCAGCATTTT. Protein sequence: CASRPGTANQPQHF. The complete variable domain, with remaining parts taken from reference TRBV28 and TRBJ1-5, reads DVKVTQSSRYLVKRTGEKVFLECVQDMDHENMFWYRQDPGLGLRLIYFSYDVKMKEKGDIPEGYSVSREKKERFSLILESASTNQTSMYLCASRPGTANQPQHFGDGTRLSIL.

The chain joins TRBV7-2 to TRBJ2-2, with D possibly TRBD1 on 6 matching bases. The CDR3 covers 14 residues. V was trimmed by 7 bases and J by 1 base, leaving 10 bases between them. CDR1 and CDR2 (germline): SGHTA, FQGNSA. The CDR3 bases are TGTGCCAGCAAATGGGGACAGAACACCGGGGAGCTGTTTTTT. Its translation: CASKWGQNTGELFF.

V and J are TRBV20-1 and TRBJ2-7; TRBD1 matches 7 bases. J lost 3 bases, V lost 0 bases, and 8 bases had no gene match. The CDR3 sequence is 15 residues long. Germline values: CDR1 DFQATT, CDR2 SNEGSKA (reference sequence). This CDR3 reads CSARDSTGRRYEQYF. For the CDR3, the DNA is TGCAGTGCTAGAGATTCGACAGGGCGCCGCTACGAGCAGTACTTC.

CDR3 sequence reads: CASSPGGGPDTQYF. The CDR3 DNA reads as TGTGCCAGCAGCCCCGGGGGGGGCCCAGATACGCAGTATTTT. V and J are TRBV12-3 or TRBV12-4 and TRBJ2-3; 8 nucleotides match TRBD2. This CDR3 region has 14 residues. After removal of 6 bases from V and 4 bases from J, the junction contained 6 bases not matched to a gene.

This chain connects TRBV6-1 to TRBJ2-5, with D perhaps TRBD1 (6 bases). V dropped 10 bases and J dropped 5 bases, with 14 bases sitting between them. Germline V CDR1 and CDR2: MNHNS, SASEGT. The CDR3 length is 12 residues. The CDR3 nucleotides read TGTGCCATACAGGGCCCTGGGGAGACCCAGTACTTC. Its translation is CAIQGPGETQYF.

Many counts were recorded for this clonotype. The chain uses TRBV19 and TRBJ2-5, with 7 bases fitting TRBD2. The CDR3 sequence is 16 residues long. V dropped 7 bases and J dropped 4; count of bases not matched to a gene: 15. CDR1 is LNHDA and CDR2 is SQIVND in the germline V gene (reference sequence). CDR3 in DNA: TGTGCCAGTACCCCTTCTCAGCGGGACCCACGAGAGACCCAGTACTTC. It yields the protein CASTPSQRDPRETQYF.

The J gene is TRBJ2-5, the V gene TRBV24-1; D unresolved. Germline CDR1 KGHDR, CDR2 SFDVKD. The CDR3 runs 13 residues. Deletions cut 3 bases from V and 7 bases from J, with 11 bases between. CDR3 protein: CATSDTHWGTQYF. CDR3 sequence (DNA): TGTGCCACCAGTGATACTCATTGGGGGACCCAGTACTTC.

There are many counts of this clonotype. V and J are TRBV11-3 and TRBJ1-1; 7 nucleotides agree with TRBD1. Germline CDR1 and CDR2: SGHNT and YENEEA. The length of the CDR3 is 15 residues. V lost 5 bases to trimming and J lost 1 base; unmatched junction nucleotides: 7. Here the CDR3 DNA reads TGTGCCAGCAGCACTTCGACAGGGAGGAACACTGAAGCTTTCTTT. It encodes CASSTSTGRNTEAFF. The full variable domain, completed using reference TRBV11-3 and TRBJ1-1, is EAGVVQSPRYKIIEKKQPVAFWCNPISGHNTLYWYLQNLGQGPELLIRYENEEAVDDSQLPKDRFSAERLKGVDSTLKIQPAELGDSAVYLCASSTSTGRNTEAFFGQGTRLTVV.

This clonotype was observed a handful of times. A single base separates this from a much larger clone, so it may be a read error. This chain connects TRBV28 to TRBJ1-1, with TRBD1 as a possible D gene (5 bases). Germline-derived CDR1 and CDR2 are MDHEN and SYDVKM. The CDR3 totals 16 residues. The V gene lost 5 bases and the J gene lost 4 bases, with 20 bases spanning the gap. In DNA form, the CDR3 reads TGTGCCAGCAGTCCTCTACGGACAAGTAGCAGCACTGAAGCTTTCTTT. Translating gives CASSPLRTSSSTEAFF.

The genes are TRBV19 and TRBJ2-1, with 7 nucleotides matching TRBD2. Trimming cost V 9 bases and J 0 bases; bases outside gene matches: 8. Germline loops: CDR1 LNHDA, CDR2 SQIVND (reference sequence). The CDR3 totals 15 residues. DNA for the CDR3: TGTGCCAGCCAGACCGGGACTACCTCCTACAATGAGCAGTTCTTC. Translation gives CASQTGTTSYNEQFF.

At least ten counts were recorded for this clonotype. This sequence joins TRBV28 and TRBJ1-5; the D is unclear. This CDR3 comprises 12 residues. Germline-derived CDR1 and CDR2 are MDHEN and SYDVKM. V was shortened by 8 bases and J by 4 bases, with 9 bases between the two germline ends. As DNA, the CDR3 is TGTGCCAGCCGGGCACCGAATCAGCCCCAGCATTTT. Its protein product is CASRAPNQPQHF. Filled out from reference TRBV28 and TRBJ1-5, the complete variable domain reads DVKVTQSSRYLVKRTGEKVFLECVQDMDHENMFWYRQDPGLGLRLIYFSYDVKMKEKGDIPEGYSVSREKKERFSLILESASTNQTSMYLCASRAPNQPQHFGDGTRLSIL.

This clonotype was recorded many times. The chain carries TRBV7-2 and TRBJ2-5, with 7 bases identical to TRBD1. This CDR3 has 14 residues. With 5 bases clipped from V and 4 bases from J, the junction kept 7 bases outside the gene matches. Germline V lookup: CDR1 SGHTA, CDR2 FQGNSA. The CDR3 spells CASSPGTVAETQYF. DNA of the CDR3: TGTGCCAGCAGCCCAGGGACAGTCGCAGAGACCCAGTACTTC.

Many counts were recorded for this clonotype. This chain uses TRBV11-2 with TRBJ2-1; D gene unclear. The CDR3 consists of 11 residues. Germline CDR1 reads SGHAT; CDR2 reads FQNNGV. V was clipped by 1 base and J by 8 bases, with 3 bases between them. The CDR3 loop is CASSLVDEQFF. The CDR3 DNA follows: TGTGCCAGCAGCTTAGTAGATGAGCAGTTCTTC.

This rearrangement joins TRBV6-1 to TRBJ1-5; D call uncertain. The CDR3 is 15 residues long. V was pared by 4 bases and J by 3 bases, with 13 bases between. Germline V lookup: CDR1 MNHNS, CDR2 SASEGT. The CDR3 reads CASSVSRSLNQPQHF. In DNA, the CDR3 is TGTGCCAGCAGTGTGTCCCGCAGTCTCAATCAGCCCCAGCATTTT.